This T cell receptor beta chain was sequenced in a study of T cells in Graves' hyperthyroidism and ophthalmopathy. This clonotype was counted at least ten times. There are 15 residues in the CDR3. With V trimmed by 7 bases and J by 4 bases, 9 bases remained unmatched. Amplified regions were TCR beta CDR3 sequences from RNA transcripts. The study used the HTBI primer set for a first-round RT-PCR of the TCR CDR3. A single record per CDR3 protein comes from TCRdb applying MiXCR to the multiplex PCR reads. This table has hundreds of thousands of distinct CDR3 sequences, approximately 18% appearing once. The clonotype was recovered from a woman aged 45 to 65 with Graves' hyperthyroidism that later progressed to Graves' ophthalmopathy. Sample: blood. V usage is TRBV12-3 or TRBV12-4 and J usage is TRBJ1-5, with 8 bases identical to TRBD1. In nucleotides, the CDR3 is TGTGCCAGCAAGTCCCGCCAGGGGGCTAATCAGCCCCAGCATTTT. This encodes CASKSRQGANQPQHF.